This T cell receptor beta chain was captured in a study of blood T cell repertoires in COVID-19. Study-level information: Both acute and convalescent COVID-19 samples were obtained from the United States, Italy and Spain. PBMCs, B-cell-depleted T cells, or T cells provided the cDNA or gDNA that made up the material.

Original processing notes: Reference gene primer amplification yielded estimated nucleated cell counts. Generated by immunoSEQ multiplex PCR, the TCRdb table keeps only in-frame clones and is missing some. That table furnishes V, J and clone size, whereas the DNA furnished D and trimming. The sample includes about 74,000 clones, under 85% of them seen just once. Sequencing used peripheral blood. The receptor was derived from a human donor in a cohort sampled during active COVID-19.

CDR3 protein: CASRSGTARGTQHF. The CDR3 DNA reads as TGTGCCAGCAGGTCGGGGACCGCTCGGGGGACCCAGCATTTT. The chain links TRBV2 to TRBJ1-5, with TRBD1 as a possible D gene (5 bases). This CDR3 contains 14 residues. V lost 6 bases and J 11 bases, leaving 20 bases between the germline ends. CDR1 is SNHLY, CDR2 FYNNEI, per germline.